Shown below are 3 T cell receptor beta chains from a single sample sequenced in a study of blood T cell repertoires in COVID-19. The table came from immunoSEQ multiplex PCR; TCRdb's copy has only in-frame clones and leaves some out. The data contain roughly 73,000 clones, around 82% of them singletons. The sequenced material came from peripheral blood. These receptors all stem from a human donor in a cohort sampled during active COVID-19.

The rearrangement uses TRBV5-1 and TRBJ2-3; 10 bases line up with TRBD1. The CDR3 consists of 14 residues. V lost 6 bases to trimming and J lost 4 bases; unmatched junction nucleotides: 5. Germline CDR1 SGHRS, CDR2 YFSETQ. CDR3 DNA: TGCGCCAGCAAAGGGACAGGGGAGGCAGATACGCAGTATTTT. As protein: CASKGTGEADTQYF.

The chain links TRBV7-2 to TRBJ2-7; D perhaps matches TRBD1 (6 bases). There are 14 residues in the CDR3. V was pared by 7 bases and J by 0 bases, with 13 bases between. The germline V gene encodes CDR1 SGHTA and CDR2 FQGNSA. The CDR3 bases are TGTGCCAGCACCCCGACAGGTGGCTCCTACGAGCAGTACTTC. This translates into CASTPTGGSYEQYF.

The chain combines TRBV12-3 or TRBV12-4 with TRBJ1-1; weak D call: TRBD1 (6 bases). V gave up 6 bases and J gave up 2 bases, with 10 bases separating them. The CDR3 contains 13 residues. The CDR3 DNA is TGTGCCAGCAGACGGACAGTTAACACTGAAGCTTTCTTT. It translates to CASRRTVNTEAFF.